This is a list of T cell receptor beta chains from one sample in a study of spatial heterogeneity in lung cancer. Each CDR3 protein is one row after TCRdb ran MiXCR on the 5' RACE reads. In the table there are approximately 27,000 distinct CDR3 sequences, 4.5% to 7.5% of which are singletons. Sequenced here: PBMCs, sampled at follow-up. Every receptor here comes from a male donor with early-stage non-small cell lung cancer. Each CDR3 is given with its conserved first and last residue. D genes are given only for firm matches. Clone size appears in some rows only: once, few, many, or a class for an expanded clone.

cdr3_nt: TGCGCCAGCAGCTTGGCGGGAGTCTACAATGAGCAGTTCTTC; cdr3_aa: CASSLAGVYNEQFF; j_call: TRBJ2-1; d_call: -; clone_size: many; v_call: TRBV5-1
cdr3_nt: TGCGCCAGCAGCCCGCAGGGGTCCGGGGAGCTGTTTTTT; cdr3_aa: CASSPQGSGELFF; j_call: TRBJ2-2; d_call: -; clone_size: many; v_call: TRBV5-1
cdr3_nt: TGTGCCAGTATCCCCTCGACCTCACAGCAAGAGACCCAGTACTTC; cdr3_aa: CASIPSTSQQETQYF; j_call: TRBJ2-5; d_call: -; clone_size: -; v_call: TRBV19
cdr3_nt: TGTGCCAGCAGTACTCTAGAAATCGCGATCTGGGGTTCAGGGAGCTCCTACGAGCAGTACTTC; cdr3_aa: CASSTLEIAIWGSGSSYEQYF; j_call: TRBJ2-7; d_call: -; clone_size: -; v_call: TRBV2
cdr3_nt: TGCGCCAGCTCTTTTCGGACTAGCCTCGGTGAGCAGTTCTTC; cdr3_aa: CASSFRTSLGEQFF; j_call: TRBJ2-1; d_call: TRBD2; clone_size: many; v_call: TRBV4-1
cdr3_nt: TGTGCCAGCTCCAATGGACTAGCGGGAGGGGCAGATACGCAGTATTTT; cdr3_aa: CASSNGLAGGADTQYF; j_call: TRBJ2-3; d_call: TRBD2; clone_size: many; v_call: TRBV2
cdr3_nt: TGTGCCAGCAGCAACAGGGGGCTAGGCAATCAGCCCCAGCATTTT; cdr3_aa: CASSNRGLGNQPQHF; j_call: TRBJ1-5; d_call: TRBD1; clone_size: few; v_call: TRBV27
cdr3_nt: TGTGCCAGCAGTCTTACGGGGGTCGCTCAGCCCCAGCATTTT; cdr3_aa: CASSLTGVAQPQHF; j_call: TRBJ1-5; d_call: -; clone_size: many; v_call: TRBV27
cdr3_nt: TGCGCCAGCAGCAACCCGGGGGCTAATGAAAAACTGTTTTTT; cdr3_aa: CASSNPGANEKLFF; j_call: TRBJ1-4; d_call: -; clone_size: many; v_call: TRBV4-3
cdr3_nt: TGTGCCAGTAGGGAGGGACGGGTCGAGACCCAGTACTTC; cdr3_aa: CASREGRVETQYF; j_call: TRBJ2-5; d_call: -; clone_size: many; v_call: TRBV19
cdr3_nt: TGTGCCTGGAGCACGGCGTCAGATACGCAGTATTTT; cdr3_aa: CAWSTASDTQYF; j_call: TRBJ2-3; d_call: -; clone_size: many; v_call: TRBV30
cdr3_nt: TGTGCCAGCAGTCTACAGGGGCCCAGCTCCTACAATGAGCAGTTCTTC; cdr3_aa: CASSLQGPSSYNEQFF; j_call: TRBJ2-1; d_call: TRBD1; clone_size: many; v_call: TRBV2
cdr3_nt: TGCGCCAGCAGCCTGCTGGGACACCGGAACACTGAAGCTTTCTTT; cdr3_aa: CASSLLGHRNTEAFF; j_call: TRBJ1-1; d_call: -; clone_size: many; v_call: TRBV5-1
cdr3_nt: TGCGCCAGCAGTGAGTCCCTGACTAGCGGGAGTAAGCAGTTCTTC; cdr3_aa: CASSESLTSGSKQFF; j_call: TRBJ2-1; d_call: TRBD2; clone_size: many; v_call: TRBV10-2
cdr3_nt: TGTGCCACCAGTGATCCGACGGTGAACACCGGGGAGCTGTTTTTT; cdr3_aa: CATSDPTVNTGELFF; j_call: TRBJ2-2; d_call: -; clone_size: many; v_call: TRBV24-1
cdr3_nt: TGTGCCAGCAGTTCCCTCCCAAATCAGCCCCAGCATTTT; cdr3_aa: CASSSLPNQPQHF; j_call: TRBJ1-5; d_call: -; clone_size: -; v_call: TRBV27
cdr3_nt: TGTGCCAGCAGACCCGGGAGCGGGAGCCTGAGCTCCTACAATGAGCAGTTCTTC; cdr3_aa: CASRPGSGSLSSYNEQFF; j_call: TRBJ2-1; d_call: TRBD2; clone_size: few; v_call: TRBV6-2/TRBV6-3
cdr3_nt: TGTGCCAGCAGCGGTGCGGGGGGCACAGATACGCAGTATTTT; cdr3_aa: CASSGAGGTDTQYF; j_call: TRBJ2-3; d_call: TRBD2; clone_size: many; v_call: TRBV11-1
cdr3_nt: TGTGCCAGCAGCCCGGGACTAGCGGGAGGCTTTGAGCAGTTCTTC; cdr3_aa: CASSPGLAGGFEQFF; j_call: TRBJ2-1; d_call: TRBD2; clone_size: many; v_call: TRBV5-6
cdr3_nt: TGTGCCAGTAGTAGTTCAACTGCGGGGACGAATGAAAAACTGTTTTTT; cdr3_aa: CASSSSTAGTNEKLFF; j_call: TRBJ1-4; d_call: -; clone_size: -; v_call: TRBV19
cdr3_nt: TGTGCCAGCAGCTCACACAGGGGGCGAGGACTTAATAGCAATCAGCCCCAGCATTTT; cdr3_aa: CASSSHRGRGLNSNQPQHF; j_call: TRBJ1-5; d_call: TRBD1; clone_size: -; v_call: TRBV7-2
cdr3_nt: TGTGCCAGCAGTTTTACGGGAGGGCCATGGAATGAGCAGTTCTTC; cdr3_aa: CASSFTGGPWNEQFF; j_call: TRBJ2-1; d_call: TRBD2; clone_size: once; v_call: TRBV12-3/TRBV12-4
cdr3_nt: TGTGCCAGCACCAAGACAGGCATGAATTCACCCCTCCACTTT; cdr3_aa: CASTKTGMNSPLHF; j_call: TRBJ1-6; d_call: -; clone_size: many; v_call: TRBV6-5
cdr3_nt: TGTGCCACCAGTGATTCCTCGCGGGGAAGCTCCTACAATGAGCAGTTCTTC; cdr3_aa: CATSDSSRGSSYNEQFF; j_call: TRBJ2-1; d_call: -; clone_size: many; v_call: TRBV24-1
cdr3_nt: TGTGCCAGCAGCCTCACGGCCGGGGGTGAGCAGTTCTTC; cdr3_aa: CASSLTAGGEQFF; j_call: TRBJ2-1; d_call: -; clone_size: -; v_call: TRBV3-1
cdr3_nt: TGCGTCCCGGGACAGGGGTTTAACACTGAAGCTTTCTTT; cdr3_aa: CVPGQGFNTEAFF; j_call: TRBJ1-1; d_call: TRBD1; clone_size: -; v_call: TRBV20-1
cdr3_nt: TGCAGTGCTAGAGGGGGGCAGGGTATAATCAAAAACATTCAGTACTTC; cdr3_aa: CSARGGQGIIKNIQYF; j_call: TRBJ2-4; d_call: -; clone_size: many; v_call: TRBV20-1
cdr3_nt: TGTGCCAGCAGCTCCGGGGCGGGTCAGCCCCAGCATTTT; cdr3_aa: CASSSGAGQPQHF; j_call: TRBJ1-5; d_call: -; clone_size: many; v_call: TRBV7-2
cdr3_nt: TGTGCCAGCAGCCGGGACAGCCTTTCACCCCTCCACTTT; cdr3_aa: CASSRDSLSPLHF; j_call: TRBJ1-6; d_call: TRBD1; clone_size: many; v_call: TRBV12-3/TRBV12-4
cdr3_nt: TGTGCCAGCAGCCGGACAGCTAACTATGGCTACACCTTC; cdr3_aa: CASSRTANYGYTF; j_call: TRBJ1-2; d_call: -; clone_size: many; v_call: TRBV14
cdr3_nt: TGTGCCAGCCGACGACAGGGAGGTAATTCACCCCTCCACTTT; cdr3_aa: CASRRQGGNSPLHF; j_call: TRBJ1-6; d_call: TRBD1; clone_size: -; v_call: TRBV7-2
cdr3_nt: TGTGCCACCCGGGGGGAGACAGCAAACACAGATACGCAGTATTTT; cdr3_aa: CATRGETANTDTQYF; j_call: TRBJ2-3; d_call: TRBD2; clone_size: few; v_call: TRBV10-3
cdr3_nt: TGTGCCAGCAGCTTGGTGGGACGTAGTGCCACAGATACGCAGTATTTT; cdr3_aa: CASSLVGRSATDTQYF; j_call: TRBJ2-3; d_call: -; clone_size: few; v_call: TRBV5-4
cdr3_nt: TGTGCCAGCAGGTCTTTCGCGGGCAATCAGCCCCAGCATTTT; cdr3_aa: CASRSFAGNQPQHF; j_call: TRBJ1-5; d_call: -; clone_size: many; v_call: TRBV28
cdr3_nt: TGTGCCAGCAGTTACCCTGGGACCCCTGGCTCGCAGTATTTT; cdr3_aa: CASSYPGTPGSQYF; j_call: TRBJ2-3; d_call: -; clone_size: many; v_call: TRBV6-6
cdr3_nt: TGCAGTGCTAGAGATCTGCGGGGGGCGCGGGAGCAGTTCTTC; cdr3_aa: CSARDLRGAREQFF; j_call: TRBJ2-1; d_call: TRBD2; clone_size: few; v_call: TRBV20-1
cdr3_nt: TGTGCCAGCAGTAACTCGGGACTAGAGTTCGGTACGCAGTATTTT; cdr3_aa: CASSNSGLEFGTQYF; j_call: TRBJ2-3; d_call: TRBD2; clone_size: many; v_call: TRBV6-2/TRBV6-3
cdr3_nt: TGTGCCAGCAGCTTGGCTACGGGGGTTGGGAAAGCTTTCTTT; cdr3_aa: CASSLATGVGKAFF; j_call: TRBJ1-1; d_call: -; clone_size: -; v_call: TRBV5-6
cdr3_nt: TGTGCCAGCAGTTTCGGGCAGGGGAGAAACACCATATATTTT; cdr3_aa: CASSFGQGRNTIYF; j_call: TRBJ1-3; d_call: -; clone_size: many; v_call: TRBV12-3/TRBV12-4
cdr3_nt: TGTGCCAGCAGTTTCGGGACAGGACAGTTCTTC; cdr3_aa: CASSFGTGQFF; j_call: TRBJ2-1; d_call: TRBD1; clone_size: few; v_call: TRBV28
cdr3_nt: TGCAGTGCTAGAGATCCCTTTTCGGGAAACACCATATATTTT; cdr3_aa: CSARDPFSGNTIYF; j_call: TRBJ1-3; d_call: -; clone_size: many; v_call: TRBV20-1
cdr3_nt: TGTGCCAGCAGCCAAGATCCAAGGGGCAGGGATAATGAAAAACTGTTTTTT; cdr3_aa: CASSQDPRGRDNEKLFF; j_call: TRBJ1-4; d_call: -; clone_size: many; v_call: TRBV4-2
cdr3_nt: TGTGCCAGCGGTGAAGGGGAGTACACTGAAGCTTTCTTT; cdr3_aa: CASGEGEYTEAFF; j_call: TRBJ1-1; d_call: -; clone_size: many; v_call: TRBV7-8
cdr3_nt: TGTGCCAGCAGCGCAGGGGAAGCAGGGGCCTATGGCTACACCTTC; cdr3_aa: CASSAGEAGAYGYTF; j_call: TRBJ1-2; d_call: -; clone_size: many; v_call: TRBV9
cdr3_nt: TGCGCCAGCAGCTTGGGGTCCAGGGAAATGGAGGAGACCCAGTACTTC; cdr3_aa: CASSLGSREMEETQYF; j_call: TRBJ2-5; d_call: -; clone_size: many; v_call: TRBV5-1
cdr3_nt: TGTGCCAGCAGTTACCTGGAACAAGAGACCCAGTACTTC; cdr3_aa: CASSYLEQETQYF; j_call: TRBJ2-5; d_call: -; clone_size: many; v_call: TRBV6-5
cdr3_nt: TGTGCCAGCAGTTATAACAGGGGCGGCCAGCCCCAGCATTTT; cdr3_aa: CASSYNRGGQPQHF; j_call: TRBJ1-5; d_call: TRBD1; clone_size: few; v_call: TRBV6-2/TRBV6-3
cdr3_nt: TGTGCCAGCAGTGGCTTTGAAGGGTCCCTCTTC; cdr3_aa: CASSGFEGSLF; j_call: TRBJ2-1; d_call: -; clone_size: many; v_call: TRBV25-1
cdr3_nt: TGTGCCACCAGCAGAGATCCCCAGCAGCCCCAGCATTTT; cdr3_aa: CATSRDPQQPQHF; j_call: TRBJ1-5; d_call: -; clone_size: many; v_call: TRBV15
cdr3_nt: TGTGCCACCACCTCGACAGGGGAGGGCAATCAGCCCCAGCATTTT; cdr3_aa: CATTSTGEGNQPQHF; j_call: TRBJ1-5; d_call: TRBD1; clone_size: many; v_call: TRBV24-1
cdr3_nt: TGTGCCAGCAGTTCCCGGACTCTTTATGGCTACACCTTC; cdr3_aa: CASSSRTLYGYTF; j_call: TRBJ1-2; d_call: -; clone_size: many; v_call: TRBV12-3/TRBV12-4
cdr3_nt: TGCGCCAGCAGCTTGGAAGGGGGACCTGAAGCTTTCTTT; cdr3_aa: CASSLEGGPEAFF; j_call: TRBJ1-1; d_call: -; clone_size: -; v_call: TRBV5-1
cdr3_nt: TGTGCCAGCAGAGCGAACAGGGAAGGCGCTGAAGCTTTCTTT; cdr3_aa: CASRANREGAEAFF; j_call: TRBJ1-1; d_call: -; clone_size: -; v_call: TRBV6-2/TRBV6-3